These T cell receptor beta chains were read from a single sample in a study of T cells in narcolepsy. TCRdb keeps only in-frame clones here, not all; method: immunoSEQ multiplex PCR. Of 30,000 to 40,000 clones listed, roughly 80% are singletons. Sequencing was done on a sample of memory (CD45RA-) CD4+ T cells from blood. The receptor set was obtained from a human donor in good health. Each CDR3 is given with its conserved first and last residue. D genes are given only for firm matches. The listing skips clone size in some rows; elsewhere it reads once, few, many or a size class.

J,D,V,size,DNA,CDR3
TRBJ1-1,-,TRBV7-9,-,TGTGCCAGCAGCAGTATGAACACTGAAGCTTTCTTT,CASSSMNTEAFF
TRBJ1-1,-,TRBV6-6,-,TGTGCCAGCAAAACAGGCGGGAGGAACACTGAAGCTTTCTTT,CASKTGGRNTEAFF
TRBJ1-5,TRBD1,TRBV28,-,TGTGCCACCATAAGGGGACAGGGAGGTAGTCAGCCCCAGCATTTT,CATIRGQGGSQPQHF
TRBJ2-7,TRBD2,TRBV5-1,few,TGCGCCAGCAGCTTGGAGCGGGGGGGCTACGAGCAGTACTTC,CASSLERGGYEQYF
TRBJ1-2,-,TRBV11-3,-,TGTGCCAGCAGCTTAAAGTCGAGGGGGGGAGGCTATGGCTACACCTTC,CASSLKSRGGGYGYTF
TRBJ1-1,TRBD1,TRBV6-1,-,TGTGCCAGCAGTGAGGGACAGGGTGCAAGAGCTTTCTTT,CASSEGQGARAFF
TRBJ1-1,-,TRBV27,-,TGTGCCAGCAGTTTTGGTCTGAACACTGAAGCTTTCTTT,CASSFGLNTEAFF
TRBJ2-7,TRBD1,TRBV14,-,TGTGCCAGCAGCCAAGATCTGACAGGGGTTGGCGAGCAGTACTTC,CASSQDLTGVGEQYF
TRBJ2-1,-,TRBV14,-,TGTGCCAGCAGCCAAGCGCGGTCGGGGGAGCAGTTCTTC,CASSQARSGEQFF
TRBJ2-7,-,TRBV5-1,-,TGCGCCAGCTCCCCCGGGACAAGCTCCTACGAGCAGTACTTC,CASSPGTSSYEQYF
TRBJ1-5,-,TRBV6-1,-,TGTGCCAGCAGGGACACCCGGGGCAATCAGCCCCAGCATTTT,CASRDTRGNQPQHF
TRBJ1-2,-,TRBV27,-,TGTGCCAGCAGGACCTTCGGTTCTGGGACCTCAAAGGATGGCTACACCTTC,CASRTFGSGTSKDGYTF
TRBJ2-2,TRBD1,TRBV19,-,TGTGCCAGTAGTATAGATACAGGGGAGACCGGGGAGCTGTTTTTT,CASSIDTGETGELFF
TRBJ1-1,-,TRBV2,-,TGTGCCATCTCGTACAGTATGAACACTGAAGCTTTCTTT,CAISYSMNTEAFF
TRBJ2-5,-,TRBV6-1,-,TGTGCCAGCAGCATTACAGGGAAAGAGACCCAGTACTTC,CASSITGKETQYF
TRBJ1-5,TRBD1,TRBV2,-,TGTGCCAGCAAGTCGGGTCAGGGACAGGGCCCTTATAGCAATCAGCCCCAGCATTTT,CASKSGQGQGPYSNQPQHF
TRBJ2-4,-,TRBV11-3,-,TGTGCCAGCAGCTTAGGCAGGGGGGCCGGGCACATTCAGTACTTC,CASSLGRGAGHIQYF
TRBJ2-6,TRBD1,TRBV19,-,TGTGCCAGTGGGGGTGGGACAGGGGTTCAAGGGGCCAACGTCCTGACTTTC,CASGGGTGVQGANVLTF
TRBJ2-5,TRBD2,TRBV5-6,-,TGTGCCAGCGGCCTGCTAGCGGGGGGACAAGAGACCCAGTACTTC,CASGLLAGGQETQYF
TRBJ1-3,-,TRBV5-1,-,TGCGCCAGCAGCTTGGATCAGGGGCCTGGAAACACCATATATTTT,CASSLDQGPGNTIYF
TRBJ2-2,-,TRBV7-2,once,TGTGCCAGCAGCTTATCTAAGCAGGGGGAGCTGTTTTTT,CASSLSKQGELFF
TRBJ1-2,-,TRBV5-1,once,TGCGCCAGCAGCCCCCAGTGGGGGGCCGATGGCTACACCTTC,CASSPQWGADGYTF
TRBJ2-5,TRBD2,TRBV29-1,few,TGCAGCGTGGGGAAAGGGAAACTAGCGGTAAAAGAGACCCAGTACTTC,CSVGKGKLAVKETQYF
TRBJ1-2,-,TRBV5-1,few,TGCGCCAGCAGCTTGACAGATGAACCCTGGACTAACTATGGCTACACCTTC,CASSLTDEPWTNYGYTF
TRBJ1-5,-,TRBV2,-,TGTGCCAGCACGAGTCGGGGAAGGGATCAGCCCCAGCATTTT,CASTSRGRDQPQHF
TRBJ1-1,-,TRBV7-9,-,TGTGCCAGCAGCTTAGCGCGTCCAGGGAGGGACACTGAAGCTTTCTTT,CASSLARPGRDTEAFF
TRBJ1-5,-,TRBV29-1,-,TGCAGCGTTGCTGACGGAATTCTCGGCAATCAGCCCCAGCATTTT,CSVADGILGNQPQHF
TRBJ2-5,TRBD1,TRBV9,-,TGTGCCAGCAGCGCCCGACAGGGACAAGAGACCCAGTACTTC,CASSARQGQETQYF
TRBJ2-3,TRBD2,TRBV30,-,TGTGCCTGGGGGGCCCCCAGAGGCGGGAGAATCGATACGCAGTATTTT,CAWGAPRGGRIDTQYF
TRBJ2-1,-,TRBV4-2,once,TGTGCCAGCAGCCCTTTGCCAACGGGTAGCTCCTACAATGAGCAGTTCTTC,CASSPLPTGSSYNEQFF
TRBJ2-5,TRBD1,TRBV6-5,-,TGTGCCAGCAGTTACCCGACAGGGGGCGGATTGGGGACCCAGTACTTC,CASSYPTGGGLGTQYF
TRBJ1-5,-,TRBV5-1,once,TGCGCCAGCAGCTTGGAAGGGGCCAGCAATCAGCCCCAGCATTTT,CASSLEGASNQPQHF
TRBJ2-1,-,TRBV7-9,-,TGTGCCAGCAGCAACGGCGGGACGAAGGTGGATGAGCAGTTCTTC,CASSNGGTKVDEQFF
TRBJ2-3,TRBD2,TRBV27,-,TGTGCCAGCAGTTGGCTAGCGGGAGCAAAGGCAGATACGCAGTATTTT,CASSWLAGAKADTQYF
TRBJ1-2,-,TRBV5-4,-,TGTGCCAGCAGCTTGGGTTCGGGGGTTCCGGGCGGCTACACCTTC,CASSLGSGVPGGYTF
TRBJ1-1,TRBD1,TRBV6-5,-,TGTGCCAGCAGTGTTGGGGGGACAGGGGGCACTGAAGCTTTCTTT,CASSVGGTGGTEAFF
TRBJ1-1,-,TRBV18,-,TGTGCCAGCTCACCGCAGTGGAACACTGAAGCTTTCTTT,CASSPQWNTEAFF
TRBJ1-2,-,TRBV5-6,-,TGTGCCAGCAGCCTGAGGGGACACAGTGGCTACACCTTC,CASSLRGHSGYTF
TRBJ1-4,-,TRBV7-9,-,TGTGCCAGCAGCTCTACAGGGAGGCGGGATGAAAAACTGTTTTTT,CASSSTGRRDEKLFF
TRBJ2-7,-,TRBV9,once,TGTGCCAGCACCCCGGGCCCCTCGCCCTACGAGCAGTACTTC,CASTPGPSPYEQYF
TRBJ1-2,-,TRBV5-6,-,TGTGCCAGCAGCCGACAGCGGAACTATGGCTACACCTTC,CASSRQRNYGYTF
TRBJ2-1,TRBD2,TRBV5-4,-,TGTGCCAGCAGCTTGGTGCGGGGGAGAGACAATGAGCAGTTCTTC,CASSLVRGRDNEQFF
TRBJ2-7,-,TRBV7-6,-,TGTGCCAGCAGCTTAGCTTCCAGCTACGAGCAGTACTTC,CASSLASSYEQYF
TRBJ1-3,TRBD1,TRBV5-4,-,TGTGCCAGCAGCTCACAGGGGGCTGGAAACACCATATATTTT,CASSSQGAGNTIYF